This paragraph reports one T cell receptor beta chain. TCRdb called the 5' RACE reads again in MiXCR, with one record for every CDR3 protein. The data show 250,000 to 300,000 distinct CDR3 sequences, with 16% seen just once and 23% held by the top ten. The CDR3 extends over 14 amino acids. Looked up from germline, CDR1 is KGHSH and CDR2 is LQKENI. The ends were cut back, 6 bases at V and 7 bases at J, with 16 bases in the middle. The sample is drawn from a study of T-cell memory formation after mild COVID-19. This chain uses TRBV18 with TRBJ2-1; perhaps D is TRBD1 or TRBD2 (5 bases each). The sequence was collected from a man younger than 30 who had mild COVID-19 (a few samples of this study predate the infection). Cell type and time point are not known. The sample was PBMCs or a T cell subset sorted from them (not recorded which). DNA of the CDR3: TGTGCCAGCTCGGCCGGGACCAGTCCGAATGAGCAGTTCTTC. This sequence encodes CASSAGTSPNEQFF.